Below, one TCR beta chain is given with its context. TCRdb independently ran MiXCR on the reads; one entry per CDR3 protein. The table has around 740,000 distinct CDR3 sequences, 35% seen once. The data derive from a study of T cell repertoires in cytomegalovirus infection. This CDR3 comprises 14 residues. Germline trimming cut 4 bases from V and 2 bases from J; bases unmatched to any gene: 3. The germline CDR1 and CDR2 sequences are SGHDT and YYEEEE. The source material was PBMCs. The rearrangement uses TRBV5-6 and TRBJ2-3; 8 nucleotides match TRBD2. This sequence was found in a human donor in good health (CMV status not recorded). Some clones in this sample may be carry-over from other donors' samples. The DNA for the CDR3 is TGTGCCAGCAGCCCGGGGGGGCACACAGATACGCAGTATTTT. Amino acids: CASSPGGHTDTQYF.